Each of the 22 T cell receptor beta chains below was sequenced from the same sample in a study of OX40 agonist ivuxolimab in advanced cancers. Profiling relied on immunoSEQ multiplex PCR, and the TCRdb table lists in-frame clones only, not all of them. The table shows about 76,000 clones, with over 70% occurring only once. The sequenced sample was CD4+ or CD8+ T cells sorted from blood, obtained in a trial of the OX40 agonist ivuxolimab. The receptors were gathered from an adult with an advanced solid tumor such as melanoma, head and neck, liver or kidney cancer.

The chain couples TRBV5-8 to TRBJ2-7, with D unresolved. Between the trimmed V and J ends, which lost 1 base and 7 bases, there was a span of 6 bases. The CDR3 spans 11 residues. CDR1 and CDR2 (germline): SGHTS, YDEGEE. CDR3 residues: CASSLWGEQYF. CDR3 sequence (DNA): TGTGCCAGCAGCTTGTGGGGAGAGCAGTACTTC.

The chain links TRBV7-2 to TRBJ1-1, with D possibly being TRBD1 (5 bases). The V end was cut by 6 bases, the J end by 6 bases, with 11 bases between. This CDR3 region has 12 residues. Germline CDR1 is SGHTA and CDR2 is FQGNSA. The CDR3 spells CASSWDVAEAFF. For the CDR3, the DNA is TGTGCCAGCAGTTGGGACGTCGCTGAAGCTTTCTTT.

The rearrangement uses TRBV6-6 and TRBJ1-1; no clear D gene. The germline V gene encodes CDR1 MNHNY and CDR2 SVGAGI (reference sequence). Trimming took off 8 bases at V and 4 bases at J, with 20 bases between the two ends. This CDR3 region has 15 residues. CDR3 amino acids: CASLRAADRGTEAFF. The CDR3 nucleotides are TGTGCCAGCCTCCGGGCCGCCGACCGAGGCACTGAAGCTTTCTTT.

The V call is TRBV7-8, the J call TRBJ1-5; D is unresolved. The CDR3 is 14 residues long. Between the trimmed V and J ends, which lost 2 bases and 3 bases, there was a span of 8 bases. Per germline, CDR1 SGHVS and CDR2 FQNEAQ. The CDR3 sequence: CASSLKGYNQPQHF. CDR3 bases: TGTGCCAGCAGCTTAAAGGGCTACAATCAGCCCCAGCATTTT. The whole variable domain, remainder taken from reference TRBV7-8 and TRBJ1-5, is GAGVSQSPRYKVAKRGQDVALRCDPISGHVSLFWYQQALGQGPEFLTYFQNEAQLDKSGLPSDRFFAERPEGSVSTLKIQRTQQEDSAVYLCASSLKGYNQPQHFGDGTRLSIL.

V usage is TRBV5-5 and J usage is TRBJ2-5; 7 bases are a match to TRBD1. The CDR3 is 12 residues long. Germline lookup yields CDR1 SGHKS and CDR2 YYEKEE (reference sequence). J was trimmed by 13 bases and V by 5 bases; bases with no gene match: 11. The CDR3 sequence: CASREGDSRSYF. DNA for the CDR3: TGTGCCAGCAGGGAAGGGGACAGTCGGTCGTACTTC.

The rearrangement joins TRBV5-6 to TRBJ2-4; D not certain. Germline V gives CDR1 SGHDT, CDR2 YYEEEE. This CDR3 spans 12 amino acids. V gave up 2 bases and J gave up 8 bases, with 8 bases separating them. The CDR3 coding sequence is TGTGCCAGCAGCTTTAACTTTGACATTCAGTACTTC. This translates into CASSFNFDIQYF. Drawing the rest from reference TRBV5-6 and TRBJ2-4, the complete variable domain is DAGVTQSPTHLIKTRGQQVTLRCSPKSGHDTVSWYQQALGQGPQFIFQYYEEEERQRGNFPDRFSGHQFPNYSSELNVNALLLGDSALYLCASSFNFDIQYFGAGTRLSVL.

The chain links TRBV18 to TRBJ1-4, with D unresolved. The CDR3 length is 14 residues. The germline CDR1 and CDR2 sequences are KGHSH and LQKENI. The ends were cut back, 4 bases at V and 0 bases at J, with 6 bases in the middle. CDR3 in amino acids: CASSRSATNEKLFF. In nucleotides, the CDR3 is TGTGCCAGCTCACGGTCTGCAACTAATGAAAAACTGTTTTTT.

The chain is built from TRBV6-6 and TRBJ2-7, with 12 positions matching TRBD2. This CDR3 comprises 16 residues. Germline CDR1 MNHNY, CDR2 SVGAGI (reference sequence). J was trimmed by 4 bases and V by 5 bases; bases with no gene match: 9. The CDR3 is CASSASSGLAGYEQYF. The CDR3 nucleotides are TGTGCCAGCAGTGCGTCGTCCGGACTAGCGGGGTACGAGCAGTACTTC.

The rearrangement joins TRBV19 to TRBJ2-5; D ambiguous. V lost 1 base to trimming and J lost 1 base, with 7 bases between them. The CDR3 runs to 14 residues. Germline V gene lookup returns CDR1 LNHDA and CDR2 SQIVND (reference sequence). This CDR3 reads CASSIGPSQETQYF. The DNA of the CDR3 is TGTGCCAGTAGTATAGGTCCTAGCCAAGAGACCCAGTACTTC. Filled out from reference TRBV19 and TRBJ2-5, the complete variable domain reads DGGITQSPKYLFRKEGQNVTLSCEQNLNHDAMYWYRQDPGQGLRLIYYSQIVNDFQKGDIAEGYSVSREKKESFPLTVTSAQKNPTAFYLCASSIGPSQETQYFGPGTRLLVL.

The chain carries TRBV7-2 and TRBJ1-6, with 11 bases matching TRBD1. The CDR3 runs 18 residues. V was pared by 5 bases and J by 7 bases, with 13 bases of the junction left unmatched. CDR1 and CDR2 from the germline V gene are SGHTA and FQGNSA. CDR3 nucleotide sequence: TGTGCCAGCAGCCTGACTGCGGGGACAGGGGGAATCAATTCACCCCTCCACTTT. Translation: CASSLTAGTGGINSPLHF.

The V gene is TRBV19, the J gene TRBJ2-5, with D possibly being TRBD1 (6 bases). The V end lost 2 bases, the J end lost 4 bases, and 11 bases lay between the germline ends. This CDR3 is built from 14 residues. Per the germline V gene, CDR1 is LNHDA and CDR2 is SQIVND (reference sequence). The DNA of the CDR3 is TGTGCCAGTAGTATATACCAAGGGGGAGAGACCCAGTACTTC. As protein: CASSIYQGGETQYF.

The chain uses TRBV5-4 and TRBJ2-2; 8 nucleotides agree with TRBD2. After removal of 5 bases from V and 5 bases from J, the junction contained 11 bases not matched to a gene. Germline CDR1 and CDR2: SGHNT and YYREEE (reference sequence). The CDR3 runs 16 residues. The CDR3 sequence is CASSREGGGATGELFF. DNA for the CDR3: TGTGCCAGCAGTCGGGAGGGCGGGGGAGCGACCGGGGAGCTGTTTTTT.

This chain joins TRBV18 and TRBJ1-6; 7 positions match TRBD1. Trimming at V came to 3 bases and at J to 0 bases, leaving 2 bases not matched to a gene. CDR1 is KGHSH and CDR2 is LQKENI in the germline V gene. The CDR3 has 16 amino acids. CDR3 protein: CASSPTGVSYNSPLHF. The DNA for the CDR3 is TGTGCCAGCTCACCTACAGGGGTCTCCTATAATTCACCCCTCCACTTT. The full variable domain, with the rest looked up from reference TRBV18 and TRBJ1-6, is NAGVMQNPRHLVRRRGQEARLRCSPMKGHSHVYWYRQLPEEGLKFMVYLQKENIIDESGMPKERFSAEFPKEGPSILRIQQVVRGDSAAYFCASSPTGVSYNSPLHFGNGTRLTVT.

Written as DNA, the CDR3 is TGTGCCAGCAGGACAGGGAAAGCTGGCTACACCTTC. Translation: CASRTGKAGYTF. J is TRBJ1-2 and V is TRBV5-6; 7 bases are a match to TRBD1. V lost 5 bases to trimming and J lost 7 bases; unmatched junction nucleotides: 5. Germline CDR1 SGHDT, CDR2 YYEEEE. The CDR3 spans 12 residues.

V usage is TRBV2 and J usage is TRBJ1-5; 10 nucleotides agree with TRBD1. This CDR3 contains 15 residues. CDR1 and CDR2 (germline): SNHLY, FYNNEI. The ends lost 8 bases at V and 5 bases at J; junction bases unmatched: 9. CDR3 sequence reads: CASDGGQGVYQPQHF. The CDR3, as DNA: TGTGCCAGCGACGGTGGACAGGGGGTTTATCAGCCCCAGCATTTT. The full variable domain, in which reference TRBV2 and TRBJ1-5 provide the parts outside the CDR3, is EPEVTQTPSHQVTQMGQEVILRCVPISNHLYFYWYRQILGQKVEFLVSFYNNEISEKSEIFDDQFSVERPDGSNFTLKIRSTKLEDSAMYFCASDGGQGVYQPQHFGDGTRLSIL.

A remark on this clone: Germline and junction disagree at one end, which may indicate a read error. The chain has TRBV4-1 and TRBJ2-3; TRBD2 aligns across 13 bases. Germline values: CDR1 MGHRA, CDR2 YSYEKL. This CDR3 has 15 residues. In DNA, the CDR3 is TGCGCCAGCAGCCAAGATATGACTAGCGGGGGGAAGGTAGTGTTT. Its translation is CASSQDMTSGGKVVF.

J is TRBJ1-2 and V is TRBV11-2, with 7 bases aligning to TRBD1. Germline lookup yields CDR1 SGHAT and CDR2 FQNNGV. J gave up 0 bases and V 1 base, and 5 bases lay outside the gene matches. CDR3 length: 16 amino acids. The CDR3 DNA is TGTGCCAGCAGCTTAGCCGGACAGGCCCCTAACTATGGCTACACCTTC. It encodes CASSLAGQAPNYGYTF.

The chain links TRBV7-8 to TRBJ2-7; 9 bases align to TRBD2. The CDR3 has 18 amino acids. The germline CDR1 and CDR2 sequences are SGHVS and FQNEAQ. J gave up 0 bases and V 2 bases, and 11 bases lay outside the gene matches. The CDR3 DNA reads as TGTGCCAGCAGCTTACAAGCTAAGCGGGGGGCGACCTCCTACGAGCAGTACTTC. It codes for CASSLQAKRGATSYEQYF. Filled out from reference TRBV7-8 and TRBJ2-7, the complete variable domain reads GAGVSQSPRYKVAKRGQDVALRCDPISGHVSLFWYQQALGQGPEFLTYFQNEAQLDKSGLPSDRFFAERPEGSVSTLKIQRTQQEDSAVYLCASSLQAKRGATSYEQYFGPGTRLTVT.

The chain uses TRBV4-1 and TRBJ1-1, with 8 bases matching TRBD1. The CDR3 runs to 14 residues. Germline-derived CDR1 and CDR2 are MGHRA and YSYEKL. The V segment lost 3 bases and the J segment 5 bases; nucleotides outside the gene matches: 5. In nucleotides, the CDR3 is TGCGCCAGCAGCCACGCACAGGGGGGGACTGAAGCTTTCTTT. Translated, it gives CASSHAQGGTEAFF.

This clone occurred a few times. The chain joins TRBV19 to TRBJ1-6; possible D gene TRBD1, 6 bases. The CDR3 loop spans 15 amino acids. Trimming cost V 7 bases and J 1 base, with 11 bases left between them. Germline lookup yields CDR1 LNHDA and CDR2 SQIVND (reference sequence). In DNA form, the CDR3 reads TGTGCCAGTAAACAGGGACGGTCCTATAATTCACCCCTCCACTTT. Its translation: CASKQGRSYNSPLHF.

V is TRBV28 and J is TRBJ1-6, with a weak D call TRBD1 (6 bases). Germline V CDR1 and CDR2: MDHEN, SYDVKM. This CDR3 has 16 residues. Trimming cost V 7 bases and J 10 bases, with 23 bases left between them. This CDR3 reads CASNSPGQGNSSPLHF. The CDR3 region has the DNA TGTGCCAGCAATTCACCGGGGCAGGGGAATTCGTCACCCCTCCACTTT.

The rearrangement uses TRBV11-2 and TRBJ2-1; a possible D gene is TRBD2 (6 bases). The CDR3 contains 17 residues. CDR1 is SGHAT, CDR2 FQNNGV, per germline. V was cut by 0 bases and J by 4 bases, with 16 bases left in between. This chain's CDR3 is CASSLDQLAELYNEQFF. CDR3 coding DNA: TGTGCCAGCAGCTTAGACCAACTAGCAGAGCTATACAATGAGCAGTTCTTC.